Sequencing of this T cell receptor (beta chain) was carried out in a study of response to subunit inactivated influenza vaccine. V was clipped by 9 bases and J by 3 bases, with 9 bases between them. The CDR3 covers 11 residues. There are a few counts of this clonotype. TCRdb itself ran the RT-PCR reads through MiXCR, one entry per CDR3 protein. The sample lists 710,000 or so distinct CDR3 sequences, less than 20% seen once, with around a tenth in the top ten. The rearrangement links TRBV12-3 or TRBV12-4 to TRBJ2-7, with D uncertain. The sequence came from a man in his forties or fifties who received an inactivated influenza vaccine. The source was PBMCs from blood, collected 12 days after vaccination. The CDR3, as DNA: TGTGCCAGGGCCACCCTCTACGAGCAGTACTTC. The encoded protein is CARATLYEQYF.